This T cell receptor (beta chain) was sequenced for a study of cytomegalovirus exposure and HLA in healthy donors. General study findings and limits: Versus the roughly 690-donor mean, an Asian-associated ancestry cluster reportedly showed fewer N-insertions in a later analysis. Researchers reported that a few CMV-associated chains were confirmed in vitro as CMV antigen-specific. Rarity characterized most TCR sequences, yet some public TCRs appeared in many donors.

Trimming stripped 6 bases from V and 0 bases from J, with 12 bases between. Germline CDR1 and CDR2: MNHEY and SMNVEV (reference sequence). This CDR3 comprises 14 residues. Of note for this clone: The antigen is not known.

Primers for the PCR totalled 60 Vbeta and 13 Jbeta. The protocol was immunoSEQ multiplex PCR, while the TCRdb copy is restricted to in-frame clones and leaves out a portion. The table includes around 210,000 clones, approximately 85% detected once. This receptor was taken from a girl aged 2 to 10 in good health and CMV-seronegative. Sequencing input: PBMCs. This chain connects TRBV27 to TRBJ2-7; D is possibly TRBD1 (6 bases). CDR3 loop: CASSRQESSYEQYF. CDR3 sequence (DNA): TGTGCCAGCAGCCGACAGGAGAGCTCCTACGAGCAGTACTTC.